One and the same sample provided the 10 T cell receptor beta chains below, sequenced in a study of T-cell memory formation after mild COVID-19. TCRdb re-analysed the 5' RACE reads in MiXCR, keeping a single row per CDR3 protein. The data contain 550,000 to 600,000 distinct CDR3 sequences, about 20% of them seen just once; the ten biggest clones take up roughly 9.1%. The sequencing input was PBMCs or a T cell subset sorted from them (not recorded which). All receptors come from an adult woman who had mild COVID-19 (a few samples of this study predate the infection). Cell type and time point are not known.

This clonotype was counted only a few times. The chain employs TRBV5-1 and TRBJ2-2; D is possibly TRBD1 or TRBD2 (7 bases each). The CDR3 is 14 residues long. The V end lost 6 bases, the J end lost 4 bases, and 13 bases lay between the germline ends. Germline V lookup: CDR1 SGHRS, CDR2 YFSETQ. CDR3 in DNA: TGCGCCAGCAACTCCAGGGGGGGCACCGGGGAGCTGTTTTTT. Its translation is CASNSRGGTGELFF.

This clonotype was counted a few times. This chain joins TRBV20-1 and TRBJ1-6; 7 bases map to TRBD1. After removal of 5 bases from V and 8 bases from J, the junction contained 3 bases not matched to a gene. The CDR3 consists of 12 residues. The germline CDR1 and CDR2 sequences are DFQATT and SNEGSKA (reference sequence). The CDR3 region has the DNA TGCAGTGCTCGACAGGGCGATTCACCCCTCCACTTT. It specifies CSARQGDSPLHF.

The chain carries TRBV7-8 and TRBJ2-2, with a tentative D call TRBD1 (5 bases). Germline loops: CDR1 SGHVS, CDR2 FQNEAQ. Trimming took off 3 bases at V and 0 bases at J, with 8 bases between the two ends. This CDR3 has 15 residues. DNA for the CDR3: TGTGCCAGCAGCTTCAGGGCCGCGAACACCGGGGAGCTGTTTTTT. This sequence encodes CASSFRAANTGELFF.

The rearrangement links TRBV19 to TRBJ2-5; TRBD1 might be the D (6 bases). Per germline, CDR1 LNHDA and CDR2 SQIVND (reference sequence). The CDR3 has 15 residues. V lost 1 base and J 2 bases, leaving 11 bases between the germline ends. CDR3: CASSIGTVLQETQYF. The CDR3 coding sequence is TGTGCCAGTAGTATAGGGACAGTTTTACAAGAGACCCAGTACTTC.

The rearrangement joins TRBV29-1 to TRBJ1-1; 7 bases are shared with TRBD1. Germline assignment: CDR1 SQVTM and CDR2 ANQGSEA. The length of the CDR3 is 14 residues. V trimming: 4 bases; J trimming: 5 bases; junction bases outside the gene matches: 10. In nucleotides, the CDR3 is TGCAGCGTTGGAAGGAGGGGGCGCGGGACTGAAGCTTTCTTT. It specifies CSVGRRGRGTEAFF.

J is TRBJ2-2 and V is TRBV14; D possibly corresponds to TRBD2 (6 bases). CDR3 length: 18 residues. Deletions cut 5 bases from V and 1 base from J, with 20 bases between. The germline CDR1 and CDR2 sequences are SGHDN and FVKESK. CDR3 sequence: CASSVYRDSLRNTGELFF. In DNA form, the CDR3 reads TGTGCCAGCAGCGTATACCGGGACTCTCTTCGGAACACCGGGGAGCTGTTTTTT.

This clonotype was recorded many times. CDR3 DNA: TGTGCCACCAGCAGAGATCCGGGACCCCAAGAGACCCAGTACTTC. This translates into CATSRDPGPQETQYF. This chain links TRBV15 with TRBJ2-5; TRBD1 or TRBD2 may be the D gene (5 bases each). CDR3 length: 15 residues. The germline gives CDR1 LNHNV, CDR2 YYDKDF (reference sequence). The germline V and J ends were trimmed by 0 bases and 1 base, with 9 bases remaining between them.

The chain uses TRBV24-1 and TRBJ2-7; 10 nucleotides line up with TRBD1. CDR3 size: 15 residues. Losses at the gene ends were 4 bases for V and 5 bases for J; bases not matched to a gene: 7. Germline V gene lookup returns CDR1 KGHDR and CDR2 SFDVKD. This chain's CDR3 is CATSETGQGFNEQYF. Here the CDR3 DNA reads TGTGCCACCAGTGAAACGGGACAGGGGTTCAACGAGCAGTACTTC.

The chain uses TRBV12-3 or TRBV12-4 and TRBJ2-3, with 9 bases aligning to TRBD1. The CDR3 consists of 15 residues. V trimming: 6 bases; J trimming: 3 bases; junction bases outside the gene matches: 7. CDR3 sequence reads: CASSLNRGRTDTQYF. CDR3 nucleotides: TGTGCCAGCAGCCTCAACAGGGGGCGAACAGATACGCAGTATTTT.

The chain employs TRBV5-6 and TRBJ1-1; D call uncertain. The CDR3 runs to 14 residues. Trimming left V 0 bases short and J 8 bases short, with 14 bases between. Germline V gives CDR1 SGHDT, CDR2 YYEEEE. The chain's CDR3 is CASSLVSVLREAFF. In DNA form, the CDR3 reads TGTGCCAGCAGCTTGGTATCGGTCCTCAGGGAAGCTTTCTTT. The full variable domain, with the rest looked up from reference TRBV5-6 and TRBJ1-1, is DAGVTQSPTHLIKTRGQQVTLRCSPKSGHDTVSWYQQALGQGPQFIFQYYEEEERQRGNFPDRFSGHQFPNYSSELNVNALLLGDSALYLCASSLVSVLREAFFGQGTRLTVV.